This record concerns one T cell receptor (beta chain) sequence. This CDR3 spans 14 amino acids. V was pared by 3 bases and J by 6 bases, with 2 bases of the junction left unmatched. The V gene's germline CDR1 is LNHNV and CDR2 YYDKDF (reference sequence). Participants, roughly 18 to 89 years old, spanned about 26 US areas. Participant reports of clinical history set cohort assignment. In the authors' methods: Amplified reference gene primers provided the basis for estimating nucleated cell counts. Using immunoSEQ multiplex PCR, the repertoire was profiled, and TCRdb retains in-frame clones only, with some absent. V and J calls and clone size come straight from that table; D and trimming were deduced from the DNA. This sample has around 190,000 clones, with approximately 88% found just once. The data derive from a study of blood T cell repertoires in COVID-19.

Sequenced sample: PBMCs or T cells enriched from blood (not recorded which). The sequence was obtained from a woman in her thirties who had recovered from COVID-19. The rearrangement links TRBV15 to TRBJ1-5, with 10 positions matching TRBD1. CDR3 bases: TGTGCCACCAGCAGGGACAGGGGGGTTCAGCCCCAGCATTTT. This gives the protein CATSRDRGVQPQHF.